The 27 T cell receptor beta chains reported below all come from one sample, sequenced in a study of blood T cell repertoires in COVID-19. Only in-frame clones appear in the TCRdb table, and some are missing; sequencing was by immunoSEQ multiplex PCR. The sample holds fewer than 350,000 clones, roughly 90% seen once. Sequenced: peripheral blood. The receptors stem from a man aged 30 to 45 with COVID-19, enrolled during active disease.

About this clone itself: The same CDR3 arises from other DNA sequences in this sample as well. The chain combines TRBV6-5 with TRBJ2-7; TRBD2 agrees at 9 bases. Germline CDR1 reads MNHEY; CDR2 reads SVGAGI. CDR3 length equals 15 residues. J lost 4 bases, V lost 0 bases, and 4 bases had no gene match. The CDR3 sequence: CASSYSASGIYEQYF. CDR3 DNA sequence: TGTGCCAGCAGTTACTCGGCTAGCGGGATTTACGAGCAGTACTTC.

J is TRBJ2-4 and V is TRBV5-6; the match to TRBD1 covers 7 bases. The V segment lost 4 bases and the J segment 0 bases; nucleotides outside the gene matches: 13. CDR1 SGHDT and CDR2 YYEEEE come from the germline V gene. The CDR3 extends over 18 amino acids. The DNA for the CDR3 is TGTGCCAGCAGCCTTAACTCCAGGGACAGCCGAGCCAAAAACATTCAGTACTTC. Translating gives CASSLNSRDSRAKNIQYF.

As DNA, the CDR3 is TGTGCCAGCAATTTCGGCGGACTAGCGGGAGGACACTACAATGAGCAGTTCTTC. This codes for CASNFGGLAGGHYNEQFF. The gene calls are TRBV7-9 and TRBJ2-1, with TRBD2 identical over 14 bases. Germline-derived CDR1 and CDR2 are SEHNR and FQNEAQ (reference sequence). The CDR3 runs 18 residues. V lost 7 bases, J lost 3 bases, and 11 bases stayed unmatched.

The chain uses TRBV4-3 and TRBJ2-1; maybe TRBD2 (5 bases). The germline V and J ends were trimmed by 3 bases and 4 bases, with 13 bases remaining between them. Germline-derived CDR1 and CDR2 are LGHNA and YSLEER. The CDR3 length is 15 residues. The CDR3 spells CASSHGLPGYNEQFF. The CDR3 DNA follows: TGCGCCAGCAGCCATGGGCTGCCGGGATACAATGAGCAGTTCTTC.

To note about this clone: At one boundary the junction diverges from the germline segment, which might be a read error. This same CDR3 is encoded by further DNA sequences in the sample. This chain uses TRBV12-3 or TRBV12-4 with TRBJ1-1; no firm D call. The CDR3 covers 13 residues. The CDR3 nucleotides read TGTGCCAGCAGTACCGGGAAGAACACTGAAGCCTTCTTT. Translation: CASSTGKNTEAFF.

The chain links TRBV20-1 to TRBJ2-7; D possibly corresponds to TRBD2 (5 bases). Trimming shortened V by 6 bases and J by 3 bases, and 6 bases separated the two germline ends. Germline CDR1 and CDR2: DFQATT and SNEGSKA (reference sequence). This CDR3 region has 10 residues. The CDR3 here is CSAGGYEQYF. CDR3 nucleotide sequence: TGCAGTGCCGGAGGCTACGAGCAGTACTTC.

This clone has just a few counts. The chain carries TRBV4-1 and TRBJ1-2, with a tentative D call TRBD1 (5 bases). CDR1 MGHRA and CDR2 YSYEKL come from the germline V gene. CDR3 length: 14 residues. V was shortened by 1 base and J by 4 bases, with 10 bases between the two germline ends. The CDR3: CASSQGDSLYGYTF. The CDR3 region has the DNA TGCGCCAGCAGCCAAGGCGACAGCCTCTATGGCTACACCTTC.

This chain uses TRBV27 with TRBJ2-7; a possible D gene is TRBD2 (6 bases). The germline CDR1 and CDR2 sequences are MNHEY and SMNVEV (reference sequence). Deletions cut 5 bases from V and 5 bases from J, with 25 bases between. This CDR3 region has 17 residues. The CDR3 nucleotides read TGTGCCAGCAGTCCTCTGTACGGGAGCCTCGGGGATGACGAGCAGTACTTC. Translating it yields CASSPLYGSLGDDEQYF.

In this sample, this clone turned up a few times. The chain links TRBV2 to TRBJ2-7; 9 bases align to TRBD1. CDR1 is SNHLY and CDR2 is FYNNEI in the germline V gene. The CDR3 has 14 amino acids. The J segment lost 6 bases and the V segment lost 6 bases, leaving 9 bases of the junction unmatched. This chain's CDR3 is CASRDTGGGSEQYF. CDR3 DNA sequence: TGTGCCAGCAGGGATACAGGGGGCGGGTCCGAGCAGTACTTC.

This sequence joins TRBV5-6 and TRBJ1-2, with TRBD1 matching 10 bases. Germline V lookup: CDR1 SGHDT, CDR2 YYEEEE. V gave up 4 bases and J gave up 3 bases; unmatched junction bases: 9. CDR3 size: 16 residues. CDR3 nucleotide sequence: TGTGCCAGCAGCCGAAGACAGGGGGCTCTTCACTATGGCTACACCTTC. Translating gives CASSRRQGALHYGYTF.

The V and J genes are TRBV19 and TRBJ2-3; 9 nucleotides match TRBD2. This CDR3 has 16 amino acids. V lost 6 bases, J lost 0 bases, and 7 bases stayed unmatched. Germline CDR1 reads LNHDA; CDR2 reads SQIVND (reference sequence). The CDR3 reads CASSSPAGGSTDTQYF. Written as DNA, the CDR3 is TGTGCCAGTAGCTCCCCAGCGGGGGGAAGCACAGATACGCAGTATTTT.

V usage is TRBV18 and J usage is TRBJ1-1; D uncertain. This CDR3 is 14 amino acids long. The V gene's germline CDR1 is KGHSH and CDR2 LQKENI. With 3 bases removed from V and 1 base from J, the gap between germline ends came to 9 bases. The CDR3, as DNA: TGTGCCAGCTCACCCGCCGCGCCGAACACTGAAGCTTTCTTT. Amino acid sequence: CASSPAAPNTEAFF.

The CDR3 is CASRATASSYEQYF. The CDR3 DNA reads as TGTGCCAGTAGGGCGACCGCTAGCTCCTACGAGCAGTACTTC. The chain links TRBV19 to TRBJ2-7; D gene uncertain. The CDR3 runs 14 residues. Germline V gene sequence: CDR1 LNHDA, CDR2 SQIVND (reference sequence). The V gene lost 6 bases and the J gene lost 0 bases, with 12 bases spanning the gap.

The gene calls are TRBV18 and TRBJ1-6; the match to TRBD1 covers 7 bases. V lost 3 bases and J lost 6; bases outside the gene matches: 8. The CDR3 length is 16 residues. Per germline, CDR1 KGHSH and CDR2 LQKENI. The CDR3 coding sequence is TGTGCCAGCTCACCCCAGTTACAGGGGCCTAATTCACCCCTCCACTTT. Protein: CASSPQLQGPNSPLHF.

The V gene is TRBV14, the J gene TRBJ2-3, with TRBD2 identical over 7 bases. The J segment lost 1 base and the V segment lost 0 bases, leaving 10 bases of the junction unmatched. The CDR3 is 18 residues long. CDR1 is SGHDN, CDR2 FVKESK, per germline. CDR3 loop: CASSQDASSSGRTDTQYF. The CDR3 bases are TGTGCCAGCAGCCAAGATGCGAGCTCTAGCGGCCGCACAGATACGCAGTATTTT.

In DNA, the CDR3 is TGTGCCAGCAGCCCTGTGACAGGGGGAACTGAAGCTTTCTTT. Encoded protein: CASSPVTGGTEAFF. The J gene is TRBJ1-1, the V gene TRBV11-2; 9 positions agree with TRBD1. Germline assignment: CDR1 SGHAT and CDR2 FQNNGV. The CDR3 extends over 14 amino acids. J was trimmed by 5 bases and V by 5 bases; bases with no gene match: 6.

This chain joins TRBV28 and TRBJ2-1; tentatively, D is TRBD2 (5 bases). Germline V gene data show CDR1 as MDHEN and CDR2 as SYDVKM. CDR3 length equals 13 residues. Trimming removed 6 bases from V and 6 bases from J, with 12 bases in between. In DNA form, the CDR3 reads TGTGCCAGCAGGCGGCTAGCCGGCAATGAGCAGTTCTTC. Amino acids: CASRRLAGNEQFF.

The rearrangement joins TRBV6-2 or TRBV6-3 to TRBJ2-7; D is unresolved. The CDR3 is made up of 11 amino acids. Trimming took 1 base from V and 7 from J, leaving 5 bases between them. Germline V CDR1 and CDR2: MNHEY, SVGEGT. Here the CDR3 reads CASSYFREQYF. The DNA of the CDR3 is TGTGCCAGCAGTTACTTCCGGGAGCAGTACTTC.

This clone was seen a handful of times. This sequence joins TRBV24-1 and TRBJ2-1; perhaps TRBD1 as D (5 bases). CDR3 length: 17 amino acids. The V gene's germline CDR1 is KGHDR and CDR2 SFDVKD. V was clipped by 3 bases and J by 2 bases, with 16 bases between them. The CDR3 DNA sequence: TGTGCCACCAGTGATGCGACAGACGACCTTACCTACAATGAGCAGTTCTTC. Translating gives CATSDATDDLTYNEQFF.

This CDR3 reads CASSSYQVRGELFF. CDR3 coding DNA: TGTGCCAGCAGCTCCTATCAGGTGCGCGGGGAGCTGTTTTTT. This chain connects TRBV7-9 to TRBJ2-2; unclear D gene. V was pared by 4 bases and J by 7 bases, with 13 bases between. The germline gives CDR1 SEHNR, CDR2 FQNEAQ (reference sequence). The CDR3 totals 14 residues.

This clone has a single count. The chain couples TRBV20-1 to TRBJ2-3; D is possibly TRBD2 (6 bases). Germline CDR1 is DFQATT and CDR2 is SNEGSKA (reference sequence). With 2 bases removed from V and 7 bases from J, the gap between germline ends came to 7 bases. The CDR3 has 11 amino acids. This CDR3 reads CSARREYTQYF. As DNA, the CDR3 is TGCAGTGCTAGACGGGAGTATACGCAGTATTTT.

The CDR3 loop is CASSLEGQGYYEQYF. CDR3 nucleotides: TGTGCCAGCAGCTTGGAGGGACAGGGTTACTACGAGCAGTACTTC. V gene TRBV5-4 combines with J gene TRBJ2-7, with TRBD1 matching 9 bases. CDR3 length equals 15 residues. Germline-derived CDR1 and CDR2 are SGHNT and YYREEE (reference sequence). Trimming removed 0 bases from V and 3 bases from J; junction bases left unmatched: 4.

J is TRBJ1-6 and V is TRBV5-5, with a possible D match to TRBD1 (5 bases). Trimming pared 3 bases from V and 5 bases from J, leaving 6 bases between. From germline, CDR1 is SGHKS and CDR2 YYEKEE (reference sequence). This CDR3 contains 13 residues. CDR3 DNA: TGTGCCAGCAGCTCGGACAATAATTCACCCCTCCACTTT. Encoded protein: CASSSDNNSPLHF.

The rearrangement uses TRBV7-3 and TRBJ1-4; D unresolved. CDR1 SGHTA and CDR2 FQGTGA come from the germline V gene. There are 15 residues in the CDR3. V was trimmed by 3 bases and J by 3 bases, leaving 11 bases between them. CDR3 in DNA: TGTGCCAGCAGCTTGGAGGGTTTACCTAATGAAAAACTGTTTTTT. Translation: CASSLEGLPNEKLFF. Using reference TRBV7-3 and TRBJ1-4 for the parts outside the CDR3, the full variable domain is GAGVSQTPSNKVTEKGKYVELRCDPISGHTALYWYRQSLGQGPEFLIYFQGTGAADDSGLPNDRFFAVRPEGSVSTLKIQRTERGDSAVYLCASSLEGLPNEKLFFGSGTQLSVL.

This clone was recorded only once. The chain links TRBV11-1 to TRBJ2-5, with D possibly matching TRBD1 (5 bases). This CDR3 is built from 13 residues. Germline CDR1 is SGHAT and CDR2 is FQDESV (reference sequence). With 5 bases removed from V and 1 base from J, the gap between germline ends came to 8 bases. The CDR3 DNA is TGTGCCAGCAGCCTGACAGTCCAAGAGACCCAGTACTTC. It specifies CASSLTVQETQYF.

The chain recombines TRBV6-5 with TRBJ2-7, with D unclear. Trimming left V 4 bases short and J 3 bases short, with 4 bases between. The CDR3 totals 11 residues. Germline V CDR1 and CDR2: MNHEY, SVGAGI. Here the CDR3 reads CASSSHYEQYF. The CDR3 coding sequence is TGTGCCAGCAGTTCCCACTACGAGCAGTACTTC.

The CDR3 DNA reads TGTGCCAGCAGTTTCCGGACAGGGCTCGGTCAGCCCCAGCATTTT. Encoded protein: CASSFRTGLGQPQHF. V gene TRBV28 combines with J gene TRBJ1-5; TRBD1 matches at 8 bases. Per the germline V gene, CDR1 is MDHEN and CDR2 is SYDVKM. V was pared by 3 bases and J by 6 bases, with 7 bases of the junction left unmatched. The CDR3 length is 15 residues.